This T cell receptor beta chain came from a study of T-cell memory formation after mild COVID-19. Across the whole study: TCR clusters mostly belonged to single donors.

This clonotype occurred many times. The antigen is unknown. Sample barcodes and UMIs were carried by the TCR alpha and TCR beta cDNA libraries that 5'RACE generated with constant-segment primers. One entry per CDR3 protein results from TCRdb running MiXCR on the 5' RACE reads. The sample yields about 140,000 distinct CDR3 sequences, 14% to 15% seen once. The CDR3 runs 13 residues. Looked up from germline, CDR1 is DFQATT and CDR2 is SNEGSKA (reference sequence). Trimming left V 3 bases short and J 5 bases short, with 11 bases between. Study-wide results and limits: Contracting CD8+ clones were enriched in EMRA, CD4+ mainly in CM and EM. Clones that contracted from day 15 to 85 were balanced CD4/CD8, while later expanders leaned CD4+.

The specimen was PBMCs or a T cell subset sorted from them (not recorded which). The J gene is TRBJ1-5, the V gene TRBV20-1; weak D call: TRBD1 (5 bases). The clonotype originates from an adult woman who had mild COVID-19 (a few samples of this study predate the infection). Cell type and time point are not known. CDR3 sequence: CSASEGRYQPQHF. In nucleotides, the CDR3 is TGCAGTGCTAGCGAGGGGAGATATCAGCCCCAGCATTTT.